These 28 T cell receptor beta chains originate from one sample sequenced in a study of Ad26.COV2.S vaccination and SARS-CoV-2 variants. The repertoire was sequenced with immunoSEQ multiplex PCR; TCRdb's copy has only in-frame clones and lacks some. The repertoire has around 500,000 clones, about 88% of them found once; the top ten carry 1.7%. Treatment specified: around 19 received Ad26.COV2.S at low or high dose, single or two shots; 5 received placebo; per-sample allocation not given. Collection of the samples took place on day 63 after the first injection of vaccine or placebo. Specimen: peripheral blood, collected in a trial of Ad26.COV2.S vaccine versus placebo. Receptor source: a person aged 18-65 years who received the Ad26.COV2.S COVID-19 vaccine or a placebo.

The chain links TRBV19 to TRBJ2-7; D possibly corresponds to TRBD1 (5 bases). V was pared by 10 bases and J by 2 bases, with 12 bases between. Per germline, CDR1 LNHDA and CDR2 SQIVND (reference sequence). This CDR3 spans 12 amino acids. In nucleotides, the CDR3 is TGTGCCACAACCGACAGCGCCTACGAGCAGTACTTC. It yields the protein CATTDSAYEQYF.

J is TRBJ2-3 and V is TRBV5-1; 11 bases map to TRBD2. The germline V gene encodes CDR1 SGHRS and CDR2 YFSETQ. This CDR3 has 16 residues. J lost 4 bases, V lost 4 bases, and 8 bases had no gene match. The DNA for the CDR3 is TGCGCCAGCAGCATCCCACTAGCGGGAGCCCCAGATACGCAGTATTTT. Residues: CASSIPLAGAPDTQYF. The complete variable domain, with remaining parts taken from reference TRBV5-1 and TRBJ2-3, reads KAGVTQTPRYLIKTRGQQVTLSCSPISGHRSVSWYQQTPGQGLQFLFEYFSETQRNKGNFPGRFSGRQFSNSRSEMNVSTLELGDSALYLCASSIPLAGAPDTQYFGPGTRLTVL.

This chain links TRBV29-1 with TRBJ1-1; D unclear. Germline lookup yields CDR1 SQVTM and CDR2 ANQGSEA. The length of the CDR3 is 11 residues. V was clipped by 1 base and J by 7 bases, with 7 bases between them. The DNA for the CDR3 is TGCAGCGTTGAAGGGGATTATGAAGCTTTCTTT. Its translation: CSVEGDYEAFF.

As concerns this clone: This same CDR3 is encoded by further DNA sequences in the sample. This chain uses TRBV6-5 with TRBJ1-1; weak D call: TRBD1 (5 bases). Germline CDR1 reads MNHEY; CDR2 reads SVGAGI. Between the trimmed V and J ends, which lost 2 bases and 4 bases, there was a span of 8 bases. The CDR3 consists of 13 residues. The DNA for the CDR3 is TGTGCCAGCAGTTACGGGGGGGGCACTGAAGCTTTCTTT. Amino acids: CASSYGGGTEAFF.

This clone was counted once. The genes are TRBV3-1 (or the pseudogene TRBV3-2) and TRBJ1-1; 7 positions match TRBD1. V trimming: 1 base; J trimming: 1 base; junction bases outside the gene matches: 6. CDR3 size: 16 residues. Germline values: CDR1 LGHDT, CDR2 YNNKEL (reference sequence). The CDR3 is CASSQATTGPNTEAFF. Written as DNA, the CDR3 is TGTGCCAGCAGCCAAGCAACGACAGGGCCGAACACTGAAGCTTTCTTT.

The rearrangement links TRBV14 to TRBJ1-4; 7 bases match TRBD1. The J segment lost 1 base and the V segment lost 4 bases, leaving 6 bases of the junction unmatched. CDR1 and CDR2 (germline): SGHDN, FVKESK. The CDR3 sequence is 16 residues long. The CDR3 coding sequence is TGTGCCAGCAGCCCAACCCACAGGGGAACTAATGAAAAACTGTTTTTT. Translated: CASSPTHRGTNEKLFF.

This clone was seen only a few times. The chain recombines TRBV7-9 with TRBJ1-3; no reliable D call. The CDR3 has 15 amino acids. Germline V CDR1 and CDR2: SEHNR, FQNEAQ (reference sequence). Trimming pared 5 bases from V and 0 bases from J, leaving 11 bases between. CDR3 DNA sequence: TGTGCCAGCAGCGCCCGGATCCGCTCTGGAAACACCATATATTTT. Residues: CASSARIRSGNTIYF.

The V and J genes are TRBV3-1 (or the pseudogene TRBV3-2) and TRBJ1-2; TRBD1 matches at 8 bases. CDR1 LGHDT and CDR2 YNNKEL come from the germline V gene (reference sequence). This CDR3 has 13 amino acids. The V and J ends lost 2 bases and 7 bases, in that order; junction bases with no gene match: 3. Written as DNA, the CDR3 is TGTGCCAGCAGCCAATGGACAGGGAGTGGCTACACCTTC. Amino acids: CASSQWTGSGYTF.

The chain uses TRBV7-9 and TRBJ1-2; 9 bases align to TRBD1. Germline values: CDR1 SEHNR, CDR2 FQNEAQ (reference sequence). The ends lost 4 bases at V and 6 bases at J; junction bases unmatched: 0. The CDR3 is 12 amino acids. CDR3 DNA sequence: TGTGCCAGCAGCTGGACAGGGGATGGCTACACCTTC. This sequence encodes CASSWTGDGYTF.

The J gene is TRBJ2-1, the V gene TRBV29-1; 9 nucleotides agree with TRBD2. This CDR3 has 16 residues. With V trimmed by 6 bases and J by 0 bases, 9 bases remained unmatched. CDR1 and CDR2 (germline): SQVTM, ANQGSEA. As DNA, the CDR3 is TGCAGCGTGCATCGACTAGCGGATCCCTCCTACAATGAGCAGTTCTTC. The encoded protein is CSVHRLADPSYNEQFF.

V and J are TRBV6-5 and TRBJ1-1; TRBD1 matches at 10 bases. The CDR3 runs to 14 residues. Germline trimming cut 7 bases from V and 6 bases from J; bases unmatched to any gene: 8. Germline V gives CDR1 MNHEY, CDR2 SVGAGI. CDR3 DNA sequence: TGTGCCAGCACCTTCCCGACAGGGGGCCCTGAAGCTTTCTTT. As protein: CASTFPTGGPEAFF.

The V call is TRBV6-5, the J call TRBJ1-3; D call uncertain. The CDR3 consists of 14 residues. The V gene lost 8 bases and the J gene lost 1 base, with 12 bases spanning the gap. Germline CDR1 reads MNHEY; CDR2 reads SVGAGI. CDR3 loop: CASAVIGSGNTIYF. CDR3 nucleotides: TGTGCCAGCGCGGTCATAGGGTCTGGAAACACCATATATTTT.

The rearrangement links TRBV18 to TRBJ1-1; the match to TRBD1 covers 7 bases. Germline V CDR1 and CDR2: KGHSH, LQKENI. This CDR3 is 13 amino acids long. V was clipped by 4 bases and J by 7 bases; unmatched bases: 6. CDR3 DNA: TGTGCCAGCTCACAGAGGTCAGGGGGTGAAGCTTTCTTT. Encoded protein: CASSQRSGGEAFF.

The chain links TRBV10-3 to TRBJ1-1, with 8 bases identical to TRBD1. The CDR3 is made up of 13 amino acids. V trimming: 8 bases; J trimming: 3 bases; junction bases outside the gene matches: 5. Germline CDR1 reads ENHRY; CDR2 reads SYGVKD. CDR3 protein: CAILGQGDTEAFF. DNA of the CDR3: TGTGCCATCTTAGGACAGGGAGACACTGAAGCTTTCTTT.

The rearrangement links TRBV6-6 to TRBJ1-1, with a possible D match to TRBD1 (5 bases). Germline CDR1 reads MNHNY; CDR2 reads SVGAGI (reference sequence). CDR3 length: 14 amino acids. Trimming stripped 0 bases from V and 5 bases from J, with 10 bases between. The CDR3 DNA is TGTGCCAGCAGTTACTCTGGGGGTTTGACTGAAGCTTTCTTT. It encodes CASSYSGGLTEAFF.

The CDR3 DNA reads TGTGCCAGCGGTACGGGAGGATCCTACAATGAGCAGTTCTTC. Amino acids: CASGTGGSYNEQFF. The genes are TRBV9 and TRBJ2-1, with 7 bases matching TRBD2. The V gene end was trimmed by 7 bases and the J gene end by 1 base; junction bases not matched to a gene: 5. Germline V lookup: CDR1 SGDLS, CDR2 YYNGEE. There are 14 residues in the CDR3.

The count of this clone is one. The V gene is TRBV6-2 or TRBV6-3, the J gene TRBJ2-6; possibly TRBD2 for D (5 bases). The CDR3 covers 16 residues. V lost 0 bases, J lost 1 base, and 7 bases lay in between. Germline lookup yields CDR1 MNHEY and CDR2 SVGEGT. CDR3 nucleotide sequence: TGTGCCAGCAGTTACTCGGAGGTGTCTGGGGCCAACGTCCTGACTTTC. Protein product: CASSYSEVSGANVLTF.

The CDR3 DNA sequence: TGTGCCAGTTCAAGTTCGGACACCTACGAGCAGTACTTC. Amino acids: CASSSSDTYEQYF. The J gene is TRBJ2-7, the V gene TRBV12-3 or TRBV12-4; tentatively, D is TRBD1 (5 bases). This CDR3 spans 13 amino acids. V was pared by 9 bases and J by 2 bases, with 14 bases between.

This chain connects TRBV28 to TRBJ2-4, with D perhaps being TRBD1 or TRBD2 (5 bases each). The CDR3 runs to 16 residues. The germline V gene has CDR1 MDHEN and CDR2 SYDVKM. V was pared by 5 bases and J by 0 bases, with 14 bases between. For the CDR3, the DNA is TGTGCCAGCAGTGCCCCGGGGACGTTAGCCAAAAACATTCAGTACTTC. Translated, it gives CASSAPGTLAKNIQYF.

The genes are TRBV6-5 and TRBJ1-1; D is unresolved. This CDR3 has 14 amino acids. With 0 bases removed from V and 4 bases from J, the gap between germline ends came to 9 bases. CDR1 MNHEY and CDR2 SVGAGI come from the germline V gene. CDR3 sequence reads: CASSYSKFGTEAFF. The DNA for the CDR3 is TGTGCCAGCAGTTACTCGAAATTCGGCACTGAAGCTTTCTTT.

V is TRBV27 and J is TRBJ1-5, with D unresolved. The length of the CDR3 is 12 residues. The V end lost 5 bases, the J end lost 4 bases, and 6 bases lay between the germline ends. Germline values: CDR1 MNHEY, CDR2 SMNVEV (reference sequence). The CDR3 DNA reads as TGTGCCAGCAGTACCGCGAATCAGCCCCAGCATTTT. This encodes CASSTANQPQHF.

The rearrangement uses TRBV27 and TRBJ2-7; D gene unclear. From germline, CDR1 is MNHEY and CDR2 SMNVEV (reference sequence). Trimming took 2 bases from V and 1 from J, leaving 12 bases between them. The CDR3 is 15 amino acids. CDR3 amino acids: CASSLVPAISYEQYF. In DNA form, the CDR3 reads TGTGCCAGCAGTTTAGTGCCAGCGATATCCTACGAGCAGTACTTC.

The gene calls are TRBV27 and TRBJ1-2; D ambiguous. There are 14 residues in the CDR3. Between the trimmed V and J ends, which lost 2 bases and 4 bases, there was a span of 11 bases. CDR1 MNHEY and CDR2 SMNVEV come from the germline V gene (reference sequence). The CDR3 spells CASSLRGRGYGYTF. The CDR3 DNA follows: TGTGCCAGCAGTTTACGGGGTCGGGGCTATGGCTACACCTTC.

The genes are TRBV28 and TRBJ2-2; 8 bases match TRBD1. The ends lost 3 bases at V and 7 bases at J; junction bases unmatched: 7. CDR3 length equals 15 residues. Germline V gene sequence: CDR1 MDHEN, CDR2 SYDVKM. DNA of the CDR3: TGTGCCAGCAGTTTCCCGGACAGGGCAGGCGGGGAGCTGTTTTTT. Residues: CASSFPDRAGGELFF.

Written as DNA, the CDR3 is TGTGCCAGCAGCTTATTGGGGGCGACAAACTATGGCTACACCTTC. Translation gives CASSLLGATNYGYTF. The V gene is TRBV7-9, the J gene TRBJ1-2; D might be TRBD1 (6 bases). The length of the CDR3 is 15 residues. The V end was cut by 2 bases, the J end by 2 bases, with 12 bases between. Germline V CDR1 and CDR2: SEHNR, FQNEAQ (reference sequence).

This sequence joins TRBV19 and TRBJ2-5; D gene unclear. Germline assignment: CDR1 LNHDA and CDR2 SQIVND (reference sequence). There are 12 residues in the CDR3. Trimming took off 3 bases at V and 5 bases at J, with 7 bases between the two ends. The CDR3 here is CASSMVRETQYF. The CDR3 DNA follows: TGTGCCAGTAGTATGGTCCGGGAGACCCAGTACTTC.

The chain uses TRBV29-1 and TRBJ1-1; D is uncertain. The CDR3 sequence is 8 residues long. The ends were cut back, 3 bases at V and 10 bases at J, with 3 bases in the middle. CDR1 is SQVTM, CDR2 ANQGSEA, per germline. Here the CDR3 reads CSVEGAFF. Here the CDR3 DNA reads TGCAGCGTTGAGGGAGCTTTCTTT.

CDR3 bases: TGTGCCAGCAGCTTCACAGGGGATCAGCCCCAGCATTTT. It codes for CASSFTGDQPQHF. The chain carries TRBV7-8 and TRBJ1-5; 7 bases fit TRBD1. V lost 3 bases to trimming and J lost 5 bases; unmatched junction nucleotides: 1. This CDR3 spans 13 amino acids. Germline CDR1 reads SGHVS; CDR2 reads FQNEAQ.